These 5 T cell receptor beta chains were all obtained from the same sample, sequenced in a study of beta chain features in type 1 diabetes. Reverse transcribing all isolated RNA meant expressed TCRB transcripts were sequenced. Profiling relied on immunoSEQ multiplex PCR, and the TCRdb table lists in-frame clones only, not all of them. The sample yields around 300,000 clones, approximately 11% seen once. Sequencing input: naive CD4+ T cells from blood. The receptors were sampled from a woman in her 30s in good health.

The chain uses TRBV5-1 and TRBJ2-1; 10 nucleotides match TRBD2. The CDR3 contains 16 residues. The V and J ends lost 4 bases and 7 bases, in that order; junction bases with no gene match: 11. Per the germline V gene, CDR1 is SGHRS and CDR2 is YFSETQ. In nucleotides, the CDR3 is TGCGCCAGCAGCGGACCCGGGACTAGCGTAGTAAATGAGCAGTTCTTC. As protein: CASSGPGTSVVNEQFF.

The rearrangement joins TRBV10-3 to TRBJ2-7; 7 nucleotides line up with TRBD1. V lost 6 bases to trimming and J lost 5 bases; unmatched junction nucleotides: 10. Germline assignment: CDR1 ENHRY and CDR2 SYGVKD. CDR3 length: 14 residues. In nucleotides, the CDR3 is TGTGCCATCAGCCCCGGACAGGCTGGGCACGAGCAGTACTTC. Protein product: CAISPGQAGHEQYF.

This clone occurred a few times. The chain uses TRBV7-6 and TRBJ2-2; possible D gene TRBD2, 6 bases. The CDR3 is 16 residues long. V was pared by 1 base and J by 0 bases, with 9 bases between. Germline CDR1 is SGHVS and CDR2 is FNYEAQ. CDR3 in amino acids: CASSLEVAANTGELFF. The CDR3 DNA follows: TGTGCCAGCAGCTTAGAGGTAGCGGCGAACACCGGGGAGCTGTTTTTT. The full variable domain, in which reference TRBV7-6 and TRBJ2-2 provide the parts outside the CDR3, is GAGVSQSPRYKVTKRGQDVALRCDPISGHVSLYWYRQALGQGPEFLTYFNYEAQQDKSGLPNDRFSAERPEGSISTLTIQRTEQRDSAMYRCASSLEVAANTGELFFGEGSRLTVL.

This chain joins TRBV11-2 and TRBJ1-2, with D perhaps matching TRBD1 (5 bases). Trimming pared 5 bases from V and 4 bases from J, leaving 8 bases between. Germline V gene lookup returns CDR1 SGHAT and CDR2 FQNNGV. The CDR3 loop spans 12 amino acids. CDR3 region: CASSKGLYGYTF. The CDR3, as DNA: TGTGCCAGCAGCAAGGGACTCTATGGCTACACCTTC.

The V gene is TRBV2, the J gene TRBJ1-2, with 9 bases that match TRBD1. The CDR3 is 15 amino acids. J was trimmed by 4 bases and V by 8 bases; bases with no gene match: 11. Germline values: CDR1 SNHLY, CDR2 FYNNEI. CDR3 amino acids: CASQEQGARFYGYTF. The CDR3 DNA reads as TGTGCCAGCCAAGAACAGGGGGCGAGGTTCTATGGCTACACCTTC.